A single sample gave rise to the 8 T cell receptor beta chains below, sequenced in a study of blood T cell repertoires in COVID-19. Sequencing used immunoSEQ multiplex PCR; TCRdb keeps in-frame clones, though not all of them. The repertoire consists of approximately 210,000 clones, with 70% to 90% occurring once and the leading ten covering about 1.5%. Specimen: peripheral blood. The receptors come from a man between 18 and 35 years old with active or convalescent COVID-19.

V and J are TRBV19 and TRBJ1-2, with TRBD1 matching 7 bases. CDR3 length: 16 residues. CDR1 LNHDA and CDR2 SQIVND come from the germline V gene (reference sequence). Trimming at V came to 3 bases and at J to 2 bases, leaving 9 bases not matched to a gene. The CDR3 DNA reads TGTGCCAGTAGTATGTCCTCAGGGGGAGGAAACTATGGCTACACCTTC. Translated, it gives CASSMSSGGGNYGYTF.

The V gene is TRBV14, the J gene TRBJ2-1; 7 bases match TRBD1. CDR1 SGHDN and CDR2 FVKESK come from the germline V gene. With V trimmed by 4 bases and J by 6 bases, 9 bases remained unmatched. This CDR3 is built from 15 residues. CDR3 amino acids: CASSPNTGVGNEQFF. DNA of the CDR3: TGTGCCAGCAGCCCAAACACAGGGGTGGGCAATGAGCAGTTCTTC.

The chain joins TRBV14 to TRBJ2-3, with D perhaps TRBD1 (6 bases). The CDR3 runs 15 residues. Trimming removed 0 bases from V and 4 bases from J, with 11 bases in between. CDR1 is SGHDN and CDR2 is FVKESK in the germline V gene. The CDR3 here is CASSQDRGRADTQYF. CDR3 coding DNA: TGTGCCAGCAGCCAAGACAGGGGTCGTGCAGATACGCAGTATTTT. Supplemented by reference TRBV14 and TRBJ2-3, the full variable domain reads EAGVTQFPSHSVIEKGQTVTLRCDPISGHDNLYWYRRVMGKEIKFLLHFVKESKQDESGMPNNRFLAERTGGTYSTLKVQPAELEDSGVYFCASSQDRGRADTQYFGPGTRLTVL.

This rearrangement joins TRBV18 to TRBJ1-6, with 7 bases fitting TRBD1. Germline CDR1 is KGHSH and CDR2 is LQKENI. The junction had 4 bases not matched to a gene; V was cut back by 1 base and J by 4 bases. The CDR3 has 16 amino acids. For the CDR3, the DNA is TGTGCCAGCTCACCACGAGGGACAGAGTATAATTCACCCCTCCACTTT. It yields the protein CASSPRGTEYNSPLHF.

The gene calls are TRBV27 and TRBJ1-2, with 9 bases identical to TRBD1. After removal of 5 bases from V and 4 bases from J, the junction contained 5 bases not matched to a gene. The germline V gene encodes CDR1 MNHEY and CDR2 SMNVEV (reference sequence). CDR3 length equals 14 residues. CDR3 DNA sequence: TGTGCCAGCAGTCCACAGGGGGCCAGCTATGGCTACACCTTC. It encodes CASSPQGASYGYTF.

This chain connects TRBV2 to TRBJ2-3; 7 bases map to TRBD1. The V gene's germline CDR1 is SNHLY and CDR2 FYNNEI. Trimming took 1 base from V and 5 from J; bases not matched to a gene: 12. The CDR3 is 17 residues long. CDR3 nucleotides: TGTGCCAGCAGTGAAGTTGTCGACAGGGAGAACAAAGATACGCAGTATTTT. It codes for CASSEVVDRENKDTQYF. Based on the CDR3 plus reference TRBV2 and TRBJ2-3, the full variable domain is EPEVTQTPSHQVTQMGQEVILRCVPISNHLYFYWYRQILGQKVEFLVSFYNNEISEKSEIFDDQFSVERPDGSNFTLKIRSTKLEDSAMYFCASSEVVDRENKDTQYFGPGTRLTVL.

This clone was found once. The chain has TRBV5-6 and TRBJ1-5; D is unclear. Germline CDR1 is SGHDT and CDR2 is YYEEEE. V was trimmed by 1 base and J by 4 bases, leaving 12 bases between them. This CDR3 has 15 residues. The CDR3 DNA is TGTGCCAGCAGCTTGAGCCCCAGGCTGAATCAGCCCCAGCATTTT. Translating gives CASSLSPRLNQPQHF.

CDR3 in amino acids: CASSQGAPGGELFF. The CDR3 DNA reads as TGCGCCAGCAGCCAGGGGGCCCCTGGCGGGGAGCTGTTTTTT. The V gene is TRBV4-3, the J gene TRBJ2-2, with D possibly TRBD1 on 6 matching bases. The CDR3 extends over 14 amino acids. Germline-derived CDR1 and CDR2 are LGHNA and YSLEER. V was pared by 3 bases and J by 7 bases, with 12 bases between.